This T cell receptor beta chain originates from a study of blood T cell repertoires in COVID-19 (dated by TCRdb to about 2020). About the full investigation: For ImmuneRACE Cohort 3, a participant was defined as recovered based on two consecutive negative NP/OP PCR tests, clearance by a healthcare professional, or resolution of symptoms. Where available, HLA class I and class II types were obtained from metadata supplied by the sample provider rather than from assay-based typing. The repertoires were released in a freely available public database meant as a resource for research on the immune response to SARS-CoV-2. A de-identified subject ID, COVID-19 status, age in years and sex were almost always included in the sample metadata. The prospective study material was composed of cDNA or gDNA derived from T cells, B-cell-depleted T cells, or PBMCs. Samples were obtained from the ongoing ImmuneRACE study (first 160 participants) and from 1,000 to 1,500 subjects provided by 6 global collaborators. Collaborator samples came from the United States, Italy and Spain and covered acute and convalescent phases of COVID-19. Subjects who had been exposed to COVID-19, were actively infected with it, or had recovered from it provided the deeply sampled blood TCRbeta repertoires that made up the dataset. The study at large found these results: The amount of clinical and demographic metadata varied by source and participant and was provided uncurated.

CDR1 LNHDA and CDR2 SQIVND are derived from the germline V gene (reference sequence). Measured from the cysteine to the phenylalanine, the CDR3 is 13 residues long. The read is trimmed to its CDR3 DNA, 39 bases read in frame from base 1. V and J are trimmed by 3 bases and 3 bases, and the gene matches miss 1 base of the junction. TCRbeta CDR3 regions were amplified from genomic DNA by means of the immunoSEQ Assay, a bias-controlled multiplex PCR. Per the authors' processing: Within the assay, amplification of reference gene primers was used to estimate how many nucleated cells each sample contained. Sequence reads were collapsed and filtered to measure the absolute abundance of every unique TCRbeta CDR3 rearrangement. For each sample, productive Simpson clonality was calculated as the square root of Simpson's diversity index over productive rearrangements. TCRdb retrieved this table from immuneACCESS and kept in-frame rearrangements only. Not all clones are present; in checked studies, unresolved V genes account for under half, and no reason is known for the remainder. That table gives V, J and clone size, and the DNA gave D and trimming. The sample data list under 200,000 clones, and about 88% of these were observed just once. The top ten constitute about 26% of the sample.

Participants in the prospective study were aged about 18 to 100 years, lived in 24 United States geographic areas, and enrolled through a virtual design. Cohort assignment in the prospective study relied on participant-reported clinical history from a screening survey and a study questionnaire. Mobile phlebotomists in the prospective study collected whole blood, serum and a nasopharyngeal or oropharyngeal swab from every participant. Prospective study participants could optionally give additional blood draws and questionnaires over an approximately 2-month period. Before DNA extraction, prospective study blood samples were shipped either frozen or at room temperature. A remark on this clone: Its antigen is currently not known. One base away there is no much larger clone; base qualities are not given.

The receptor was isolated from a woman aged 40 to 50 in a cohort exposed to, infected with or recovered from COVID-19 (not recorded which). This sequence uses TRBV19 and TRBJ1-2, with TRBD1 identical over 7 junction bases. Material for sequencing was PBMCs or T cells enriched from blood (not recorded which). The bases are TGTGCCAGTAGTATTCAGGGGGACTATGGCTACACCTTC. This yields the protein CASSIQGDYGYTF.